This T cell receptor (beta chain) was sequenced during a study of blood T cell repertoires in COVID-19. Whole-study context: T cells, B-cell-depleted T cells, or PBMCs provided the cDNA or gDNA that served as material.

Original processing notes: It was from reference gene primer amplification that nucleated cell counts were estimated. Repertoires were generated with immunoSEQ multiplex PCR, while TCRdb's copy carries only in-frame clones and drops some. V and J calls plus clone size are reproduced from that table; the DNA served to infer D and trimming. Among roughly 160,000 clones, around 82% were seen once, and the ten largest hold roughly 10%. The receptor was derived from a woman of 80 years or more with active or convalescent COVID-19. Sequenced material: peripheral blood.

The CDR3 DNA is TGTGCCAGCAGTTTACAGGGACTCGAAAGGGCAGAGACCCAGTACTTC. It specifies CASSLQGLERAETQYF. The chain carries TRBV28 and TRBJ2-5; TRBD2 is a possible D gene (6 bases). Germline V lookup: CDR1 MDHEN, CDR2 SYDVKM. V was cut by 2 bases and J by 4 bases, with 17 bases left in between. The CDR3 extends over 16 amino acids.